The rows below give T cell receptor beta chains drawn from one sample of a study of blood T cell repertoires in COVID-19. Assay: immunoSEQ multiplex PCR; the TCRdb copy retains only in-frame clones and omits some. Here the sample spans about 100,000 clones, approximately 90% being singletons. The sequenced sample consisted of peripheral blood. Receptors were obtained from a man in his fifties with active COVID-19. CDR3s include the opening cysteine and the closing phenylalanine or tryptophan. The D gene is left open where the match is weak. Rows may omit the clone size; those that give it use once, few, many or a size class.

size,J,V,D,DNA,CDR3
NA,TRBJ2-2,TRBV3-1/TRBV3-2,TRBD2,TGTGCCAGCAGCCAATACCGACTAGCATCCGGGGAGCTGTTTTTT,CASSQYRLASGELFF
NA,TRBJ2-1,TRBV4-1,TRBD2,TGCGCCAGCAGCCAAAGGCGGGAGCGCGCGGAAGAGCAGTTCTTC,CASSQRRERAEEQFF
NA,TRBJ1-1,TRBV7-2,TRBD1,TGTGCCAGCAGCGCCGGGACAGGGAAGGGGTGGGCTTTCTTT,CASSAGTGKGWAFF
NA,TRBJ1-2,TRBV5-4,NA,TGTGCCAGCAGCTCAGAAGGGGTTCTTTATGGCTACACCTTC,CASSSEGVLYGYTF
NA,TRBJ2-2,TRBV7-3,TRBD1,TGTGCCAGCAGCTTAGGGACAGGGGAGACCGGGGAGCTGTTTTTT,CASSLGTGETGELFF
NA,TRBJ2-1,TRBV4-2,NA,TGTGCCAGCAGCCACAGCCGGGTCTACAATGAGCAGTTCTTC,CASSHSRVYNEQFF
few,TRBJ1-3,TRBV6-5,TRBD1,TGTGCGTCTCGGACAGGGAATGGAAACACCATATATTTT,CASRTGNGNTIYF
NA,TRBJ2-1,TRBV6-2/TRBV6-3,NA,TGTGCCAGCAGTTGGGGACACGGCTACAATGAGCAGTTCTTC,CASSWGHGYNEQFF
NA,TRBJ1-2,TRBV19,NA,TGTGCCAGTAGTCGGCCGGCAGGTGAAAATGGCTACACCTTC,CASSRPAGENGYTF
NA,TRBJ2-7,TRBV27,TRBD1,TGTGCCAGCAGCCAGGGGGACAGGGTCCACGAGCAGTACTTC,CASSQGDRVHEQYF
NA,TRBJ1-1,TRBV9,TRBD1,TGTGCCAGCAGCCCTCGGGACAGGCGGAACACTGAAGCTTTCTTT,CASSPRDRRNTEAFF
NA,TRBJ1-5,TRBV7-2,NA,TGTGCCAGCAGCTTAGCTTGGGACAAAAGAAATCAGCCCCAGCATTTT,CASSLAWDKRNQPQHF
NA,TRBJ1-1,TRBV18,NA,TGTGCCAGCTCAAGCACGGTCTTGAACACTGAAGCTTTCTTT,CASSSTVLNTEAFF
NA,TRBJ1-1,TRBV6-5,NA,TGTGCCAGCAGCCTACAGGGCGGCCACACTGAAGCTTTCTTT,CASSLQGGHTEAFF
NA,TRBJ2-1,TRBV4-1,TRBD1,TGCGCCAGCAGCCAAGAAGTCAGGGGGTCCTACAATGAGCAGTTCTTC,CASSQEVRGSYNEQFF
NA,TRBJ1-1,TRBV3-1/TRBV3-2,TRBD1,TGTGCCAGCAGACATAACGACAGGGGTGGTGAAGCTTTCTTT,CASRHNDRGGEAFF
NA,TRBJ2-5,TRBV12-3/TRBV12-4,NA,TGTGCCAGCAGCCCTACTAGTTTGGAGACCCAGTACTTC,CASSPTSLETQYF
once,TRBJ1-2,TRBV5-4,NA,TGTGCCAGCAGCTTGGGGGGCCGCAGCTATGGCTACACCTTC,CASSLGGRSYGYTF
NA,TRBJ1-1,TRBV11-2,NA,TGTGCCAGCAGCCTCCCTGGAGGGGCAAGGACTGAAGCTTTCTTT,CASSLPGGARTEAFF
NA,TRBJ2-1,TRBV6-6,NA,TGTGCCAGCAGTGGGTCGGGGACTGGGACCGGTGAGCAGTTCTTC,CASSGSGTGTGEQFF
NA,TRBJ2-3,TRBV29-1,TRBD2,TGCAGCGTTGATGGGAGAAGGCGGGAGGGCAGGGCAGATACGCAGTATTTT,CSVDGRRREGRADTQYF
NA,TRBJ1-2,TRBV19,TRBD1,TGTGCCAGTAGCCACCGGACAGGGGAGATCTATGGCTACACCTTC,CASSHRTGEIYGYTF
NA,TRBJ2-5,TRBV29-1,NA,TGCAGCGTGAGGGAGGGGGGCGAGACCCAGTACTTC,CSVREGGETQYF
NA,TRBJ1-2,TRBV29-1,TRBD1,TGCAGCGTTGCGGGACAGGTCTATGGCTACACCTTC,CSVAGQVYGYTF
once,TRBJ1-1,TRBV27,NA,TGTGCCAGCAGTTTAGCAGATACCATGAACACTGAAGCTTTCTTT,CASSLADTMNTEAFF
NA,TRBJ2-5,TRBV30,NA,TGTGCCTGGAATTTAGGGGGGGTGGAAGAGACCCAGTACTTC,CAWNLGGVEETQYF
NA,TRBJ1-2,TRBV6-2/TRBV6-3,NA,TGTGCCAGCAGTAGGGGACAAAGCGGTGGCTACACCTTC,CASSRGQSGGYTF
NA,TRBJ1-1,TRBV11-2,NA,TGTGCCAGCAGCTTAGAGGGCAGGGTCACTGAAGCTTTCTTT,CASSLEGRVTEAFF
NA,TRBJ1-1,TRBV7-2,NA,TGTGCCAGCAGCTTATCGGGGTTTGGCACTGAAGCTTTCTTT,CASSLSGFGTEAFF
NA,TRBJ2-3,TRBV24-1,TRBD1,TGTGCCACCAGCAGGGGGCCGGGGAGCACAGATACGCAGTATTTT,CATSRGPGSTDTQYF
once,TRBJ2-3,TRBV5-8,NA,TGTGCCAGCAGCTTGGGGTCCTCGACAGTGAGCACAGATACGCAGTATTTT,CASSLGSSTVSTDTQYF
NA,TRBJ1-2,TRBV6-5,NA,TGTGCCAGCAGTTACCCGGGACACCGTGGCTACACCTTC,CASSYPGHRGYTF
NA,TRBJ2-3,TRBV6-5,TRBD2,TGTGCCAGCAGTTACTCGGGACTAGCATTAGATACGCAGTATTTT,CASSYSGLALDTQYF
NA,TRBJ2-1,TRBV19,TRBD2,TGTGCCAGTAGTATCGCCGTCGCGGGAGGACCAAATGAGCAGTTCTTC,CASSIAVAGGPNEQFF
NA,TRBJ2-2,TRBV5-4,TRBD2,TGTGCCAGCAGCGGCGGGGGGGCCAACACCGGGGAGCTGTTTTTT,CASSGGGANTGELFF